This is a list of T cell receptor beta chains from one sample in a study of T cell responses to AZD1222 COVID-19 vaccine. This table comes from immunoSEQ multiplex PCR, and its TCRdb copy is limited to in-frame clones, with some not included. The table lists 150,000 to 200,000 clones, about nine tenths of them singletons. Sequencing used peripheral blood, obtained on day 0 of AZD1222 vaccination. Receptors originate from an adult in good health. The CDR3 runs from the conserved cysteine through the conserved F or W. D genes are given only for firm matches. Only part of the rows carry a size: once, few, many, or a class if the clone is expanded.

size	D	V	J	length	DNA	CDR3
NA	NA	TRBV24-1	TRBJ2-5	15	TGTGCCACCAGTGGAGGGGCCCCCGCTGGAGAGACCCAGTACTTC	CATSGGAPAGETQYF
NA	NA	TRBV18	TRBJ2-2	15	TGTGCCAGCTCACCACCGCTAGGTTACACCGGGGAGCTGTTTTTT	CASSPPLGYTGELFF
once	NA	TRBV7-9	TRBJ1-1	15	TGTGCCAGCAGCCACGTTTTGGGGGGGGACACTGAAGCTTTCTTT	CASSHVLGGDTEAFF
NA	TRBD1	TRBV13	TRBJ2-7	16	TGTGCCAGCAGCTCGATTCCGGGACAGGGTACCCTCGAGCAGTACTTC	CASSSIPGQGTLEQYF
once	TRBD1	TRBV6-5	TRBJ1-1	13	TGTGCCAGCAGTTACTTAGGGGGCGGCGAAGCTTTCTTT	CASSYLGGGEAFF
NA	NA	TRBV5-1	TRBJ1-5	19	TGCGCCAGCACTCACGATCCAAAAACAGGGCCTTATAGCAATCAGCCCCAGCATTTT	CASTHDPKTGPYSNQPQHF
NA	NA	TRBV5-6	TRBJ1-2	17	TGTGCCAGCAGCTCTTATTCTGGCATTTTACAGGGTCATGGCTACACCTTC	CASSSYSGILQGHGYTF
once	NA	TRBV11-2	TRBJ1-6	15	TGTGCCAGCAGCCTACCCCCAGGGATACATTCACCCCTCCACTTT	CASSLPPGIHSPLHF
NA	TRBD2	TRBV6-1	TRBJ2-3	14	TGTGCCAGCAGTGAAGTTAGCGGGAGAGCTACGCAGTATTTT	CASSEVSGRATQYF
NA	TRBD1	TRBV9	TRBJ1-1	15	TGTGCCAGCAGCGCTACCGGGACAGGGTTCACTGAAGCTTTCTTT	CASSATGTGFTEAFF
NA	NA	TRBV5-1	TRBJ2-5	13	TGCGCCAGCAGCCTTTTATCCAGGGAGACCCAGTACTTC	CASSLLSRETQYF
NA	TRBD1	TRBV4-3	TRBJ1-4	16	TGCGCCAGCAGCCGAAGGACAGGGGCAGCTAATGAAAAACTGTTTTTT	CASSRRTGAANEKLFF
once	NA	TRBV21-1	TRBJ1-4	15	TGTGCCAGCAGCACACTTTACGGACCCGGGGAAAAACTGTTTTTT	CASSTLYGPGEKLFF
NA	TRBD2	TRBV4-1	TRBJ2-2	16	TGCGCCAGCAGCCAAAGCAGCGGGAGGTCCCCCGGGGAGCTGTTTTTT	CASSQSSGRSPGELFF
NA	NA	TRBV29-1	TRBJ1-1	12	TGCAGCGTTAAGCAGGGAAACACTGAAGCTTTCTTT	CSVKQGNTEAFF
NA	TRBD1	TRBV5-1	TRBJ1-2	14	TGCGCCAGCAGCTCACTCATACAGGGGTGGGGCTACACCTTC	CASSSLIQGWGYTF
NA	NA	TRBV13	TRBJ2-1	16	TGTGCCAGCAGCTTAAGTGGGCGAACCTCCTACAATGAGCAGTTCTTC	CASSLSGRTSYNEQFF
NA	NA	TRBV9	TRBJ1-2	15	TGTGCCAGCAGCGGGGGCCAACTACTAAACTATGGCTACACCTTC	CASSGGQLLNYGYTF
once	NA	TRBV2	TRBJ2-7	17	TGTGCCAGCAGTGATGATTCGGTACGGTCCGTTTGGGGGGAGCAGTACTTC	CASSDDSVRSVWGEQYF
NA	NA	TRBV18	TRBJ2-2	15	TGTGCCAGCTCAAAACGGGAAACGAACACCGGGGAGCTGTTTTTT	CASSKRETNTGELFF
NA	NA	TRBV6-9	TRBJ2-7	17	TGTGCCAGCAGCCACCAATCAAAAACAGGGTTTTACTACGAGCAGTACTTC	CASSHQSKTGFYYEQYF
few	NA	TRBV6-5	TRBJ1-4	12	TGTGCCAGCAGCCCAGGGGTCCCATACCTGTTTTTT	CASSPGVPYLFF
NA	NA	TRBV4-1	TRBJ2-1	15	TGCGCCAGCAGCCAAGTTCTAGCAGACTACAATGAGCAGTTCTTC	CASSQVLADYNEQFF
NA	NA	TRBV10-2	TRBJ1-1	13	TGCGCCAGCAGTCTGACGGGAGCCACTGAAGCTTTCTTT	CASSLTGATEAFF
NA	TRBD1	TRBV18	TRBJ2-7	17	TGTGCCAGCTCACCACTCGTTAAACAGGGGCTAGATCGGAAGGAGTACTTC	CASSPLVKQGLDRKEYF
NA	NA	TRBV3-1/TRBV3-2	TRBJ1-4	15	TGTGCCAGCAGCCAGTGGGGGACCGATAATGAAAAACTGTTTTTT	CASSQWGTDNEKLFF
NA	NA	TRBV5-6	TRBJ2-3	15	TGTGCCAGCACCCCCTGGGAGGACCTCACAGATACGCAGTATTTT	CASTPWEDLTDTQYF
NA	TRBD2	TRBV6-2/TRBV6-3	TRBJ2-7	17	TGTGCCAGCAGTTCCCCGCTCACTAGCGGGCTCTCCTACGAGCAGTACTTC	CASSSPLTSGLSYEQYF
NA	NA	TRBV3-1/TRBV3-2	TRBJ1-4	14	TGTGCCAGCAGCCACAAAGCAACTAATGAAAAACTGTTTTTT	CASSHKATNEKLFF
NA	NA	TRBV7-2	TRBJ2-7	14	TGTGCCAGCAGCTTAGGAGGGACCTCCTACGAGCAGTACTTC	CASSLGGTSYEQYF
NA	NA	TRBV4-2	TRBJ2-2	18	TGTGCCAGCAGCCAAGAACGGGGGATCCCGGAAGACACCGGGGAGCTGTTTTTT	CASSQERGIPEDTGELFF
NA	TRBD1	TRBV19	TRBJ1-4	14	TGTGCCAGTACCCCGGACAGGATTTATGAAAAACTGTTTTTT	CASTPDRIYEKLFF
NA	TRBD1	TRBV6-1	TRBJ2-7	15	TGTGCCAGCAGCACTAGTGGGGACAGCTCCTACGAGCAGTACTTC	CASSTSGDSSYEQYF
once	TRBD1	TRBV13	TRBJ2-4	12	TGTGCCAGCAGCTCACAGGGGGTTGGTCAGTACTTC	CASSSQGVGQYF
NA	TRBD2	TRBV5-6	TRBJ2-3	17	TGTGCCAGCAGCTTGGTGGGGCTAGCGGGAGACACAGATACGCAGTATTTT	CASSLVGLAGDTDTQYF
few	NA	TRBV2	TRBJ2-3	11	TGTGCCAGCACCTACACAGATACGCAGTATTTT	CASTYTDTQYF
NA	NA	TRBV7-9	TRBJ1-2	11	TGTGCCAGCAGCCCCAGGGCCCTCTACACCTTC	CASSPRALYTF
NA	NA	TRBV6-2/TRBV6-3	TRBJ1-2	12	TGTGCCAGCAGCCCTAATGTTTATGGCTACACCTTC	CASSPNVYGYTF
NA	NA	TRBV6-1	TRBJ2-7	13	TGTGCCAGCAGTGAATTTCATTACTACGAGCAGTACTTC	CASSEFHYYEQYF
NA	NA	TRBV10-2	TRBJ1-4	16	TGCGCCAGCAGATTATCCCGGGACATAGGGCATGAAAAACTGTTTTTT	CASRLSRDIGHEKLFF
few	TRBD1	TRBV6-5	TRBJ1-1	15	TGTGCCAGCAGTTGGGACAGGGTAAGGAACACTGAAGCTTTCTTT	CASSWDRVRNTEAFF
NA	TRBD2	TRBV5-1	TRBJ2-7	13	TGCGCCAGCAGCTTTCGGGAGGCTGCCGAGCAGTACTTC	CASSFREAAEQYF
NA	NA	TRBV18	TRBJ2-1	13	TGTGCCAGCTCAGTTGAACGGGGATCTGAGCAGTTCTTC	CASSVERGSEQFF
once	NA	TRBV2	TRBJ1-5	14	TGTGCCAGCAGTGAACACCTAAGCAATCAGCCCCAGCATTTT	CASSEHLSNQPQHF
NA	TRBD2	TRBV4-1	TRBJ2-7	16	TGCGCCAGCAGCCACCAGGCCCTAGCGGGAGGTTCCGAGCAGTACTTC	CASSHQALAGGSEQYF
NA	NA	TRBV5-5	TRBJ1-4	15	TGTGCCAGCAGCGCCCAGGGTGCAACTAATGAAAAACTGTTTTTT	CASSAQGATNEKLFF
once	NA	TRBV18	TRBJ1-1	16	TGTGCCAGCTCACCCCCTAAGGGGGACGCGAACACTGAAGCTTTCTTT	CASSPPKGDANTEAFF
NA	NA	TRBV4-2	TRBJ1-2	14	TGTGCCAGCAGCTCCAGAGGAGGGCAGGATGGCTACACCTTC	CASSSRGGQDGYTF
NA	TRBD2	TRBV5-6	TRBJ2-7	15	TGTGCCAGCAGCAAAACTAGCGGGGGGCCATACGAGCAGTACTTC	CASSKTSGGPYEQYF
NA	NA	TRBV5-1	TRBJ1-2	15	TGCGCCAGCAGCTTGGATGGGGGCGCATCACGGGGCTACACCTTC	CASSLDGGASRGYTF
NA	TRBD2	TRBV5-1	TRBJ2-7	12	TGCGCCAGCTCGAGCGGGGGGCTCGAGCAGTACTTC	CASSSGGLEQYF
NA	TRBD2	TRBV27	TRBJ2-5	21	TGTGCCAGCAGTTTAAGGGCCCGAAGACTAGCGGGAGGAGGGGACCAAGAGACCCAGTACTTC	CASSLRARRLAGGGDQETQYF
once	NA	TRBV18	TRBJ1-4	15	TGTGCCAGCTCACCACCTTCTCAGGATGGTGAAAAACTGTTTTTT	CASSPPSQDGEKLFF
NA	TRBD1	TRBV28	TRBJ1-1	17	TGTGCCAGCAGCCCGTCTGGACAGGGGGCGCGGGGCACTGAAGCTTTCTTT	CASSPSGQGARGTEAFF
NA	TRBD1	TRBV12-3/TRBV12-4	TRBJ2-1	13	TGTGCCAGCAGCGAAACAGGGGGCAACGGGAAGTTCTTC	CASSETGGNGKFF
NA	NA	TRBV6-6	TRBJ1-6	13	TGTGCCAGCAGTTCACAGGGTCGATCACCCCTCCACTTT	CASSSQGRSPLHF
NA	NA	TRBV9	TRBJ2-1	14	TGTGCCAGCAGCGTAGATACTCTAGTCAATGAGCAGTTCTTC	CASSVDTLVNEQFF